This T cell receptor (beta chain) was profiled in a study of OX40 agonist ivuxolimab in advanced cancers. About the research overall: Patients with hepatocellular carcinoma, melanoma, renal cell or head and neck cancer made up the dose-escalation patients.

The CDR3 is 15 residues long. Per germline, CDR1 SGHRS and CDR2 YFSETQ. Trimming pared 1 base from V and 2 bases from J, leaving 7 bases between. The repertoire was sequenced with immunoSEQ multiplex PCR; TCRdb's copy has only in-frame clones and lacks some. The sample yields more than 85,000 clones, about 80% seen once. The sample here was CD4+ or CD8+ T cells sorted from blood, taken in a trial of the OX40 agonist ivuxolimab. This receptor was obtained from an adult with an advanced solid tumor such as melanoma, head and neck, liver or kidney cancer. The rearrangement joins TRBV5-1 to TRBJ2-6; unclear D gene. As DNA, the CDR3 is TGCGCCAGCAGCTTGACAGCTACTGGGGCCAACGTCCTGACTTTC. This codes for CASSLTATGANVLTF.